This T cell receptor (beta chain) was retrieved from a study of T cells after yellow fever vaccination. General study points: In post-booster samples, most primary-vaccination clones reappeared (just under 97% CD4, approximately 91% CD8).

From germline, CDR1 is SGHTA and CDR2 FQGNSA. Trimming took 5 bases from V and 1 from J, leaving 11 bases between them. The CDR3 consists of 14 residues. This clonotype has ten or more counts. What it binds is unknown. TCRdb reanalysed the 5' RACE reads using MiXCR and keeps one entry per CDR3 protein. The sample has tens of thousands of distinct CDR3 sequences; approximately 5.9% are singletons. The gene calls are TRBV7-2 and TRBJ2-5; TRBD1 is a possible D gene (6 bases). The sample in question was CD4+ T cells sorted from PBMCs, obtained roughly 14 days after the first yellow fever vaccination. This clonotype was sampled from a man between 18 and 35 years old who received the YFV17D yellow fever vaccine. This CDR3 reads CASSRGTFQETQYF. The DNA for the CDR3 is TGTGCCAGCAGCCGTGGGACATTCCAAGAGACCCAGTACTTC.